This is a list of T cell receptor beta chains from one sample in a study of cytomegalovirus exposure and HLA in healthy donors. This table comes from immunoSEQ multiplex PCR, and its TCRdb copy is limited to in-frame clones, with some not included. The sample features tens of thousands of clones, with less than 20% in its top ten. The sequencing sample was made of PBMCs. All receptors derive from a male donor in good health and CMV-seronegative. CDR3s include the opening cysteine and the closing phenylalanine or tryptophan. D genes are given only for firm matches.

j_gene: TRBJ1-5
v_gene: TRBV30
d_gene: NA
CDR3nt: TGTGCCTGGAGTGTACCCAGGCCCTATAGCAATCAGCCCCAGCATTTT
CDR3aa: CAWSVPRPYSNQPQHF

j_gene: TRBJ2-2
v_gene: TRBV7-2
d_gene: NA
CDR3nt: TGTGCCAGCAGCTCGCCCCCAAGGACAGTTGCGAACACCGGGGAGCTGTTTTTT
CDR3aa: CASSSPPRTVANTGELFF

j_gene: TRBJ1-2
v_gene: TRBV18
d_gene: NA
CDR3nt: TGCGCCAGCTCACCAGAGACACACTCTAACTATGGCTACACCTTC
CDR3aa: CASSPETHSNYGYTF

j_gene: TRBJ2-1
v_gene: TRBV25-1
d_gene: NA
CDR3nt: TGTGCCAGCAGTGAATGGGAGGTCTACAATGAGCAGTTCTTC
CDR3aa: CASSEWEVYNEQFF

j_gene: TRBJ1-4
v_gene: TRBV5-1
d_gene: TRBD1
CDR3nt: TGCGCCAGCAGCCCGGAAGGACAGGGGACCTATGAAAAACTGTTTTTT
CDR3aa: CASSPEGQGTYEKLFF

j_gene: TRBJ2-7
v_gene: TRBV2
d_gene: NA
CDR3nt: TGTGCCAGCAGTAACTACTTGGACAGCTCCTACGAGCAGTACTTC
CDR3aa: CASSNYLDSSYEQYF

j_gene: TRBJ1-2
v_gene: TRBV6-1
d_gene: NA
CDR3nt: TGTGCCAGCAGTTCGGACACTAACTATGGCTACACCTTC
CDR3aa: CASSSDTNYGYTF

j_gene: TRBJ1-2
v_gene: TRBV10-1
d_gene: NA
CDR3nt: TGCGCCAGCAGTGAAAACCCCACTGGAGACTACACCTTC
CDR3aa: CASSENPTGDYTF

j_gene: TRBJ2-7
v_gene: TRBV4-3
d_gene: TRBD1
CDR3nt: TGCGCCAGCAGCCAAGATGGACAGGGGGCGGGTGAGCAGTACTTC
CDR3aa: CASSQDGQGAGEQYF

j_gene: TRBJ1-6
v_gene: TRBV19
d_gene: NA
CDR3nt: TGTGCCAGTAGTATACTAGGATCCTCCTATAATTCACCCCTCCACTTT
CDR3aa: CASSILGSSYNSPLHF

j_gene: TRBJ2-7
v_gene: TRBV15
d_gene: NA
CDR3nt: TGTGCCACCAGCAGAACGAACACAGTATATAGTTCCTACGAGCAGTACTTC
CDR3aa: CATSRTNTVYSSYEQYF

j_gene: TRBJ1-4
v_gene: TRBV4-1
d_gene: NA
CDR3nt: TGCGCCAGCAGCCAAGAGCGTGGGCAGGGCCATGAAAAACTGTTTTTT
CDR3aa: CASSQERGQGHEKLFF

j_gene: TRBJ1-6
v_gene: TRBV19
d_gene: NA
CDR3nt: TGTGCCAGTAGTGGTTCTTGGTCAGCGACACCCCTCCACTTT
CDR3aa: CASSGSWSATPLHF

j_gene: TRBJ2-2
v_gene: TRBV19
d_gene: TRBD2
CDR3nt: TGTGCCATTTCGGGGGGGACACCCACCGGGGAGCTGTTTTTT
CDR3aa: CAISGGTPTGELFF

j_gene: TRBJ2-7
v_gene: TRBV30
d_gene: NA
CDR3nt: TGTGCCTGGAACGAAGGGGTTACCAACGAGCAGTACTTC
CDR3aa: CAWNEGVTNEQYF

j_gene: TRBJ1-1
v_gene: TRBV14
d_gene: NA
CDR3nt: TGTGCCAGCAGCTGGGGGGTCCTGAACACTGAAGCTTTCTTT
CDR3aa: CASSWGVLNTEAFF

j_gene: TRBJ1-5
v_gene: TRBV10-3
d_gene: NA
CDR3nt: TGTGCCATCAGTGATGGCAACAATCAGCCCCAGCATTTT
CDR3aa: CAISDGNNQPQHF

j_gene: TRBJ1-1
v_gene: TRBV5-1
d_gene: TRBD1
CDR3nt: TGCGCCAGCAGCAGTGGACAGGGGGCTAACACTGAAGCTTTCTTT
CDR3aa: CASSSGQGANTEAFF

j_gene: TRBJ1-3
v_gene: TRBV6-5
d_gene: NA
CDR3nt: TGTGCCAGCAGTTACCAAGAGGGAAACACCATATATTTT
CDR3aa: CASSYQEGNTIYF

j_gene: TRBJ1-2
v_gene: TRBV5-1
d_gene: NA
CDR3nt: TGCGCCAGCAGCCCGGGACTACAGGGTGGCGGCTATGGCTACACCTTC
CDR3aa: CASSPGLQGGGYGYTF

j_gene: TRBJ2-5
v_gene: TRBV7-2
d_gene: TRBD1
CDR3nt: TGTGCCAGCAGCTTAGTCCCGGGACAGTGGGAGACCCAGTACTTC
CDR3aa: CASSLVPGQWETQYF

j_gene: TRBJ2-3
v_gene: TRBV6-1
d_gene: TRBD1
CDR3nt: TGTGCCAGCAGTGAAGGGACAGGGGGCGCAGATACGCAGTATTTT
CDR3aa: CASSEGTGGADTQYF

j_gene: TRBJ1-5
v_gene: TRBV7-6
d_gene: TRBD1
CDR3nt: TGTGCCAGCACGGCCGCCGGGGACAGGGATCAGCCCCAGCATTTT
CDR3aa: CASTAAGDRDQPQHF

j_gene: TRBJ1-5
v_gene: TRBV29-1
d_gene: TRBD1
CDR3nt: TGCAGCGTCAAGGTGGTAGGACAGGGCTCAAATCAGCCCCAGCATTTT
CDR3aa: CSVKVVGQGSNQPQHF

j_gene: TRBJ1-2
v_gene: TRBV13
d_gene: NA
CDR3nt: TGTGCCAGCAGCCGCAGCGGGGTTTTCTATGGCTACACCTTC
CDR3aa: CASSRSGVFYGYTF

j_gene: TRBJ2-2
v_gene: TRBV15
d_gene: NA
CDR3nt: TGTGCCACCAGCAGAGAACAGGGGAACACCGGGGAGCTGTTTTTT
CDR3aa: CATSREQGNTGELFF

j_gene: TRBJ2-2
v_gene: TRBV7-3
d_gene: NA
CDR3nt: TGTGCCAGCAGCTTCGGCCAGGGGAAGGCCGGGGAGCTGTTTTTT
CDR3aa: CASSFGQGKAGELFF

j_gene: TRBJ1-5
v_gene: TRBV4-1
d_gene: NA
CDR3nt: TGCGCCAGCAGCCAAGTGTCAGGCTATAGCAATCAGCCCCAGCATTTT
CDR3aa: CASSQVSGYSNQPQHF

j_gene: TRBJ1-1
v_gene: TRBV6-4
d_gene: NA
CDR3nt: TGTGCCAGCAGCACAGAAATGAACACTGAAGCTTTCTTT
CDR3aa: CASSTEMNTEAFF

j_gene: TRBJ1-1
v_gene: TRBV7-9
d_gene: NA
CDR3nt: TGTGCCAGCAGCCCCACCCCGGGAGCTGCTGAAGCTTTCTTT
CDR3aa: CASSPTPGAAEAFF

j_gene: TRBJ2-7
v_gene: TRBV6-5
d_gene: NA
CDR3nt: TGTGCCAGCAGTTTCCGGGACAAATACTACGAGCAGTACTTC
CDR3aa: CASSFRDKYYEQYF

j_gene: TRBJ2-5
v_gene: TRBV11-1
d_gene: TRBD2
CDR3nt: TGTGCCAGCAGCTGGGTGGGGCTAGCGGGGGAAGAGACCCAGTACTTC
CDR3aa: CASSWVGLAGEETQYF

j_gene: TRBJ2-7
v_gene: TRBV4-1
d_gene: TRBD2
CDR3nt: TGCGCCAGCAGCCAAGGACCTCTAGCGGGGGCTGGCGAGCAGTACTTC
CDR3aa: CASSQGPLAGAGEQYF

j_gene: TRBJ2-3
v_gene: TRBV7-9
d_gene: TRBD2
CDR3nt: TGTGCCAGCAGCCCCCGGAGACTAGCGGGGAGCACAGGTACGCAGTATTTT
CDR3aa: CASSPRRLAGSTGTQYF

j_gene: TRBJ2-1
v_gene: TRBV6-5
d_gene: NA
CDR3nt: TGTGCCAGCAGTCGTTCCTACAATGAGCAGTTCTTC
CDR3aa: CASSRSYNEQFF